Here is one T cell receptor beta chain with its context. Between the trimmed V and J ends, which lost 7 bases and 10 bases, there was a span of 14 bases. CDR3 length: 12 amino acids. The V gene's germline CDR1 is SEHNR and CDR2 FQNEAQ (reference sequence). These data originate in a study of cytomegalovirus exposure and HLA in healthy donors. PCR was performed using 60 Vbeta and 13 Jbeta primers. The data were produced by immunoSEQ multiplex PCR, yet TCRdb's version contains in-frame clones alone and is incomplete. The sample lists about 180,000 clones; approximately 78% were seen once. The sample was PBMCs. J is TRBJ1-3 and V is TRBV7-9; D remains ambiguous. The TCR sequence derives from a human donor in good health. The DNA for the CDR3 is TGTGCCAGCACCATTACAGAGAGAACCATATATTTT. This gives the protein CASTITERTIYF. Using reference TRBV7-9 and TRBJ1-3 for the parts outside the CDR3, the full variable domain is DTGVSQNPRHKITKRGQNVTFRCDPISEHNRLYWYRQTLGQGPEFLTYFQNEAQLEKSRLLSDRFSAERPKGSFSTLEIQRTEQGDSAMYLCASTITERTIYFGEGSWLTVV.